This T cell receptor (beta chain) stems from a study of CD8 T cells in Susac syndrome. On the study more broadly: Sequenced Susac syndrome patients included 5 or 6 with clinically active disease and about eight in remission. At the time their blood was drawn, patients with Susac syndrome were either therapy-naive, on corticosteroids (with some of them also receiving intravenous immunoglobulin), or on intravenous immunoglobulin alone.

Definite or probable Susac syndrome was diagnosed using recently defined diagnostic criteria. Reverse transcription of roughly 0.5 to 1 ug RNA was carried out with random hexamers. The authors amplified TCR beta CDR3 across 54 Vbeta and 13 Jbeta using immunoSEQ multiplex PCR. TCRdb re-called the immunoSEQ multiplex PCR reads with MiXCR, one entry per CDR3 protein. The data hold 77,000 or so distinct CDR3 sequences, with roughly 91% observed a single time. Trimming took 7 bases from V and 2 from J, leaving 8 bases between them. The CDR3 length is 11 residues. The V gene's germline CDR1 is DFQATT and CDR2 SNEGSKA (reference sequence).

The V call is TRBV20-1, the J call TRBJ1-1; D gene ambiguous. The sequencing sample was made of CD4+ T cells from PBMCs. The sequence was collected from a human donor with Susac syndrome. In DNA form, the CDR3 reads TGCAGTGTTACATACAACACTGAAGCTTTCTTT. The encoded protein is CSVTYNTEAFF.